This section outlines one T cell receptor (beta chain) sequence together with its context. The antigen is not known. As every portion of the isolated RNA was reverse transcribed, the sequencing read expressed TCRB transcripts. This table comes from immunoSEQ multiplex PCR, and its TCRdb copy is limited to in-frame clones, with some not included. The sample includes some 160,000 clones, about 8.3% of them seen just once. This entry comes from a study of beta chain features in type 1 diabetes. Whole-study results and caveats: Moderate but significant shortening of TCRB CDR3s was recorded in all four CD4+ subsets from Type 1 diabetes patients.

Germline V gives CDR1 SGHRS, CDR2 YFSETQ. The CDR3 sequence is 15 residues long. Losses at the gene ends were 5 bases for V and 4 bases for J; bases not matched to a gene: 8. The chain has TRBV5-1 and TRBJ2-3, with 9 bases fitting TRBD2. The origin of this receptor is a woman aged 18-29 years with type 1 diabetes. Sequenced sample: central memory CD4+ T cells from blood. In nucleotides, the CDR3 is TGCGCCAGCAGTACGGCTAGCGGGAAGGCAGATACGCAGTATTTT. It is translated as CASSTASGKADTQYF.